Shown below are 12 T cell receptor beta chains from a single sample sequenced in a study of PD-1 blockade in classical Hodgkin lymphoma. There was relapse after autologous stem cell transplantation in every patient, and there was variation in brentuximab vedotin exposure. Only in-frame clones appear in the TCRdb table, and some are missing; sequencing was by immunoSEQ multiplex PCR. This sample has tens of thousands of clones, with 70% to 85% found just once. This specimen consisted of peripheral blood mononuclear cells (PBMCs), obtained before the second cycle of nivolumab. All receptors derive from a human donor with classical Hodgkin lymphoma.

This rearrangement joins TRBV9 to TRBJ1-4; D is perhaps TRBD1 (6 bases). V was pared by 4 bases and J by 4 bases, with 14 bases between. This CDR3 has 15 amino acids. CDR1 SGDLS and CDR2 YYNGEE come from the germline V gene. The CDR3: CASSIQGGDNEKLFF. In nucleotides, the CDR3 is TGTGCCAGCAGCATCCAAGGGGGGGATAATGAAAAACTGTTTTTT.

This clone was found a few times. The chain combines TRBV2 with TRBJ1-5; the D is unclear. The V gene lost 4 bases and the J gene lost 10 bases, with 17 bases spanning the gap. Germline CDR1 is SNHLY and CDR2 is FYNNEI. The CDR3 totals 14 residues. The CDR3 coding sequence is TGTGCCAGCAGTGCTGAGGTTCCGGTGGAACCCCAGCATTTT. Its protein product is CASSAEVPVEPQHF.

The chain has TRBV30 and TRBJ2-2, with no clear D. The germline V gene has CDR1 GTSNPN and CDR2 SVGIG (reference sequence). V gave up 2 bases and J gave up 6 bases, with 4 bases separating them. The CDR3 contains 11 residues. CDR3 sequence reads: CAWSKSGELFF. CDR3 DNA sequence: TGTGCCTGGAGTAAATCCGGGGAGCTGTTTTTT. The full variable domain, rest sourced from reference TRBV30 and TRBJ2-2, is SQTIHQWPATLVQPVGSPLSLECTVEGTSNPNLYWYRQAAGRGLQLLFYSVGIGQISSEVPQNLSASRPQDRQFILSSKKLLLSDSGFYLCAWSKSGELFFGEGSRLTVL.

The chain employs TRBV5-6 and TRBJ2-6; no clear D gene. This CDR3 contains 16 residues. Between the trimmed V and J ends, which lost 1 base and 1 base, there was a span of 9 bases. CDR1 is SGHDT and CDR2 is YYEEEE in the germline V gene. CDR3 residues: CASSLYLGSGANVLTF. CDR3 coding DNA: TGTGCCAGCAGCTTGTATTTGGGGTCTGGGGCCAACGTCCTGACTTTC.

This chain links TRBV7-3 with TRBJ2-5; weak D call: TRBD2 (6 bases). This CDR3 has 13 residues. With 5 bases removed from V and 4 bases from J, the gap between germline ends came to 11 bases. Germline lookup yields CDR1 SGHTA and CDR2 FQGTGA. For the CDR3, the DNA is TGTGCCAGCAGCCCTAGCGTTCTAGAGACCCAGTACTTC. Its translation: CASSPSVLETQYF.

The chain joins TRBV6-1 to TRBJ2-7; D ambiguous. The CDR3 runs to 12 residues. Germline CDR1 MNHNS, CDR2 SASEGT. Trimming stripped 6 bases from V and 2 bases from J, with 8 bases between. DNA for the CDR3: TGTGCCAGCAGCCCGGACCCCTACGAGCAGTACTTC. Encoded protein: CASSPDPYEQYF.

The V gene is TRBV28, the J gene TRBJ2-5, with D perhaps given as TRBD1 or TRBD2 (5 bases each). CDR3 length: 14 amino acids. Trimming took off 4 bases at V and 5 bases at J, with 14 bases between the two ends. CDR1 and CDR2 from the germline V gene are MDHEN and SYDVKM. CDR3 loop: CASSSGAPPETQYF. The CDR3 DNA sequence: TGTGCCAGCAGTTCCGGGGCTCCACCGGAGACCCAGTACTTC. The entire variable domain, with the rest obtained from reference TRBV28 and TRBJ2-5, is as follows: DVKVTQSSRYLVKRTGEKVFLECVQDMDHENMFWYRQDPGLGLRLIYFSYDVKMKEKGDIPEGYSVSREKKERFSLILESASTNQTSMYLCASSSGAPPETQYFGPGTRLLVL.

V gene TRBV19 combines with J gene TRBJ2-1; perhaps TRBD1 as D (5 bases). Deletions cut 5 bases from V and 0 bases from J, with 11 bases between. Germline CDR1 and CDR2: LNHDA and SQIVND (reference sequence). The CDR3 has 15 amino acids. CDR3 amino acids: CASSPTGISYNEQFF. CDR3 nucleotide sequence: TGTGCCAGTAGTCCTACAGGAATCTCCTACAATGAGCAGTTCTTC.

V gene TRBV28 combines with J gene TRBJ2-4; D is ambiguous. Germline loops: CDR1 MDHEN, CDR2 SYDVKM. The V end lost 1 base, the J end lost 11 bases, and 6 bases lay between the germline ends. CDR3 length: 11 residues. The CDR3 bases are TGTGCCAGCAGTTTATCCCTCGTTCAGTACTTC. It yields the protein CASSLSLVQYF.

A few counts support this clone. The V and J genes are TRBV18 and TRBJ2-2; 11 bases align to TRBD1. This CDR3 has 16 amino acids. CDR1 and CDR2 (germline): KGHSH, LQKENI. V lost 2 bases, J lost 4 bases, and 3 bases stayed unmatched. The CDR3 bases are TGTGCCAGCTCACCATCGGGACAGGGGGTCACCGGGGAGCTGTTTTTT. The encoded protein is CASSPSGQGVTGELFF.

V usage is TRBV7-7 and J usage is TRBJ2-6; D is uncertain. V was clipped by 4 bases and J by 5 bases, with 24 bases between them. This CDR3 is 19 amino acids long. Germline V gives CDR1 SSHAT, CDR2 FNYEAQ (reference sequence). The CDR3 coding sequence is TGTGCCAGCAGCTCGTGTGTTAAGTGCCACAAAAGTCGGGCCAACGTCCTGACTTTC. It translates to CASSSCVKCHKSRANVLTF.

The chain joins TRBV5-5 to TRBJ2-1, with D possibly TRBD2 on 5 matching bases. The CDR3 runs to 11 residues. Trimming took off 1 base at V and 14 bases at J, with 10 bases between the two ends. In germline, CDR1 is SGHKS, CDR2 YYEKEE (reference sequence). The CDR3 DNA reads TGTGCCAGCAGCTTGTCCCCGAGGGAGTTCTTC. Its translation: CASSLSPREFF.